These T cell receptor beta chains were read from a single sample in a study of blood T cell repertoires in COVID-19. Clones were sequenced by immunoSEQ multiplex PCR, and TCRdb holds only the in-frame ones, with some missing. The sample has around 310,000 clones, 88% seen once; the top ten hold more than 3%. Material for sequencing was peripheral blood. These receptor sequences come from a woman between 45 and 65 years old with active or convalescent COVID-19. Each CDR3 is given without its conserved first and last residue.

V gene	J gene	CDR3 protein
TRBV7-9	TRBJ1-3	ASTKGDLGNTIY
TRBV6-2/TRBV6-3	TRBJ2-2	ASSYSRGGELF
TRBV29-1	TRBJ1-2	SVEDLSGAGGYT
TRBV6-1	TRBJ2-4	ASSVAGAGKNIQY
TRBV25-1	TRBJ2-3	ASSGLLAGGPYTQY
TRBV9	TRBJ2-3	ASSVAGFSGNTDTQY
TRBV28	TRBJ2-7	ASTVGGSHYEQY
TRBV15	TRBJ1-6	ATSRDATGGNNSPLH
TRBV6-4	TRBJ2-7	ASTDHSLSYEQY
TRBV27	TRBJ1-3	ASSQRGSSGNTIY
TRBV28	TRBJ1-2	ASRDRGYGYT